The sequence of this TCR beta chain was determined in a study of PD-L1 blockade in urothelial cancer. Across the study: Every 3 weeks, patients received intravenous atezolizumab 1,200 mg, beginning 2014. Prior regimens of chemotherapy numbered 0 to 3 per patient. Blood was tested 3 weeks (second dose) and 6 weeks into treatment.

Data came from immunoSEQ multiplex PCR; TCRdb stores just in-frame clones and leaves some out. The sample consists of about 82,000 clones, 85% to 95% of them appearing once. Each patient supplied 1 to 8 pretreatment and on-treatment samples. The CDR3 is 17 amino acids. The trim removed 4 bases at V and 3 bases at J, leaving 8 bases unmatched. CDR1 and CDR2 (germline): MNHNS, SASEGT. This TCR was recovered from a man aged 60 to 75 with urothelial cancer. The sequences come from PBMCs, collected around atezolizumab (anti-PD-L1) treatment. V and J are TRBV6-1 and TRBJ1-3, with 11 bases that match TRBD1. The CDR3 loop reads CASSVTGQGAHGNTIYF. DNA of the CDR3: TGTGCCAGCAGTGTCACAGGACAGGGGGCGCATGGAAACACCATATATTTT.